Many counts were recorded for the clone carrying this T cell receptor beta chain. Its antigen is as yet unknown. CDR3 length equals 15 residues. Germline V gives CDR1 SGHRS, CDR2 YFSETQ. V lost 0 bases, J lost 4 bases, and 2 bases stayed unmatched. The data were obtained in a study of T-cell reconstitution after alpha-beta-depleted transplantation in children. Study-level findings and limits: The study traced high day-60 TCRbeta diversity in some patients to surviving recipient T cells and thymic progenitors. T-cell numbers and diversity, one year after transplant, stemmed largely from T cells that were newly produced. As was reported, about two months after transplant, alpha-beta T cells came from several hundred expanded graft clones.

The library targeted TCRbeta and was prepared with unique molecular identifiers. Each CDR3 protein is one row after TCRdb ran MiXCR on the PCR reads. Of around 270,000 distinct CDR3 sequences listed, less than 9.5% are singletons. V is TRBV5-1 and J is TRBJ2-1, with 9 bases lining up with TRBD2. This specimen consisted of peripheral blood, obtained 360 days after TCRalphabeta/CD19-depleted stem cell transplant. This receptor was identified in a female patient aged 2 to 10 who had a stem cell transplant for Fanconi anemia, so the T cells may come from the graft donor. CDR3 sequence (DNA): TGCGCCAGCAGCTTGGCTAGCGGGACGTACAATGAGCAGTTCTTC. Its protein product is CASSLASGTYNEQFF.